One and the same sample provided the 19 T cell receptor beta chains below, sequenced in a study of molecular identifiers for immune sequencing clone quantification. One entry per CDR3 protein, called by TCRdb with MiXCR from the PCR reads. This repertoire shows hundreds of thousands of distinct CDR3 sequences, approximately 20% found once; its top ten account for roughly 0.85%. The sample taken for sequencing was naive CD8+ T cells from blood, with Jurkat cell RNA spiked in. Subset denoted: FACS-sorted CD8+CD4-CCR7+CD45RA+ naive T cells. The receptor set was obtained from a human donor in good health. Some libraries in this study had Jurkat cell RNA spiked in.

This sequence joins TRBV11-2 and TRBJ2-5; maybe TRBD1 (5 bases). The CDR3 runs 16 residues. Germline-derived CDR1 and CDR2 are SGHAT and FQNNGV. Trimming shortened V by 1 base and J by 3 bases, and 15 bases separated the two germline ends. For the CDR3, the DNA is TGTGCCAGCAGCTTAGTGTTTGGGGCAGGAGAAGAGACCCAGTACTTC. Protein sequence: CASSLVFGAGEETQYF.

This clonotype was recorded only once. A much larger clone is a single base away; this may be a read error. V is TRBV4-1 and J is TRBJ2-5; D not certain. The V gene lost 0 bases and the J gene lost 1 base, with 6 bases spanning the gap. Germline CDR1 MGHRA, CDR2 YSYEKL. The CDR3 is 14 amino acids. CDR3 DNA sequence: TGCGCCAGCAGCCAAGACGGAACCCAAGAGACCCAGTACTTC. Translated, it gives CASSQDGTQETQYF.

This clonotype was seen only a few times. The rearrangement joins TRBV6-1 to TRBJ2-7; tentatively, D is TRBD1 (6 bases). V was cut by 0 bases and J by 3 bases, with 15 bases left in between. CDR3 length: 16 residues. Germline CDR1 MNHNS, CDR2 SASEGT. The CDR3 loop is CASSEAWQGNHYEQYF. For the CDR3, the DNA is TGTGCCAGCAGTGAAGCTTGGCAGGGGAATCACTACGAGCAGTACTTC.

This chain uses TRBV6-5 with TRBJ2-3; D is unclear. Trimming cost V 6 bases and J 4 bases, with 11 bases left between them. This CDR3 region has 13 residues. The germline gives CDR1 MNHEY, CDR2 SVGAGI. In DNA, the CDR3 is TGTGCCAGCAGACTGGTTGGGGCAGATACGCAGTATTTT. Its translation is CASRLVGADTQYF.

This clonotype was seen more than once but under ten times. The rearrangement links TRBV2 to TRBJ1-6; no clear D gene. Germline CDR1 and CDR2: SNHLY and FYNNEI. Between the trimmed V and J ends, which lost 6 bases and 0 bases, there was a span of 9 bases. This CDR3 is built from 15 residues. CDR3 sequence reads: CASRRPSSYNSPLHF. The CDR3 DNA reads TGTGCCAGCAGAAGACCGAGCTCCTATAATTCACCCCTCCACTTT.

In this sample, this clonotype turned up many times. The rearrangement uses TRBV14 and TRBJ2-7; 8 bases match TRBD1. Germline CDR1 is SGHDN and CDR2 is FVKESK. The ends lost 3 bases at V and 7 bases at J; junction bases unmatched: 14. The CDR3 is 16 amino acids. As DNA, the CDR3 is TGTGCCAGCAGCCAGTTCTCGGGACAGGTTGATGGAGAGCAGTACTTC. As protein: CASSQFSGQVDGEQYF. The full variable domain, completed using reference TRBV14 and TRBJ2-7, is EAGVTQFPSHSVIEKGQTVTLRCDPISGHDNLYWYRRVMGKEIKFLLHFVKESKQDESGMPNNRFLAERTGGTYSTLKVQPAELEDSGVYFCASSQFSGQVDGEQYFGPGTRLTVT.

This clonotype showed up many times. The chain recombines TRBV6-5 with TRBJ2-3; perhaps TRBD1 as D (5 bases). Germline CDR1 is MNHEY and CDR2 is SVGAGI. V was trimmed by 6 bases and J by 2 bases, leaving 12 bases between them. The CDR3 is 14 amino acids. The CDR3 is CASRPLGATDTQYF. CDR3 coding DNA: TGTGCCAGCAGGCCTCTTGGGGCCACAGATACGCAGTATTTT.

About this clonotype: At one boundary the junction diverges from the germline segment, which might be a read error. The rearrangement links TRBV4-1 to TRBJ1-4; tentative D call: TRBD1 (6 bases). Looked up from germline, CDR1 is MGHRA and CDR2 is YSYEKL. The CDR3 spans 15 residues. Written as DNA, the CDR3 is TGCGCCAGCGGCCAACCAGGGGCTGGTGGGGAAAAACTGTTTTTC. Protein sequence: CASGQPGAGGEKLFF.

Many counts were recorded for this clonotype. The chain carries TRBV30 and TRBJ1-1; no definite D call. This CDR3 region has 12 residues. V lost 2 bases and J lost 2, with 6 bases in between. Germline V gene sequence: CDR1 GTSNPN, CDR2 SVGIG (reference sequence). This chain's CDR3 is CAWSFGNTEAFF. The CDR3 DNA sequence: TGTGCCTGGAGTTTCGGTAACACTGAAGCTTTCTTT.

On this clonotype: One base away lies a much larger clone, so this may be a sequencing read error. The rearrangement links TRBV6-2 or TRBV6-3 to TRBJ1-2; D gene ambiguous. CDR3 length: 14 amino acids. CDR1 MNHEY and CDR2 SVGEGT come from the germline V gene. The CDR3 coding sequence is TGTACCAGCAGTCCCCGCCCTTCTAACTATGGCTACACCTTC. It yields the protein CTSSPRPSNYGYTF.

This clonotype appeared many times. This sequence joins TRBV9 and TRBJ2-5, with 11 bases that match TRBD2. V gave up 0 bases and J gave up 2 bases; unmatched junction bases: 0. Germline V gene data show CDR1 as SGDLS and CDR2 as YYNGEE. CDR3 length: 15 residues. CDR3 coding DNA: TGTGCCAGCAGCGTAGGGACTAGCGGGCAAGAGACCCAGTACTTC. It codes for CASSVGTSGQETQYF. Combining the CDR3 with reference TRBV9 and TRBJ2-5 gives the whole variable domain DSGVTQTPKHLITATGQRVTLRCSPRSGDLSVYWYQQSLDQGLQFLIQYYNGEERAKGNILERFSAQQFPDLHSELNLSSLELGDSALYFCASSVGTSGQETQYFGPGTRLLVL.

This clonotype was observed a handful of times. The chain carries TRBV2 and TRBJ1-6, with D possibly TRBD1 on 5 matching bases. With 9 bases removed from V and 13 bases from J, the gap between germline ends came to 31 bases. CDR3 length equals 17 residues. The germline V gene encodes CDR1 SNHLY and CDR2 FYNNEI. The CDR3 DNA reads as TGTGCCAGGAGCGGCCCCGCTCAGGGACCCGAGTGGGGGCCCCTCCACTTT. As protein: CARSGPAQGPEWGPLHF.

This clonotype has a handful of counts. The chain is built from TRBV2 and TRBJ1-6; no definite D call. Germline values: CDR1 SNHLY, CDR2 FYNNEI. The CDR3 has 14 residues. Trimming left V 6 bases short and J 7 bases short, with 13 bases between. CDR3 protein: CASRKPMGNSPLHF. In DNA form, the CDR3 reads TGTGCCAGCAGAAAACCTATGGGGAATTCACCCCTCCACTTT.

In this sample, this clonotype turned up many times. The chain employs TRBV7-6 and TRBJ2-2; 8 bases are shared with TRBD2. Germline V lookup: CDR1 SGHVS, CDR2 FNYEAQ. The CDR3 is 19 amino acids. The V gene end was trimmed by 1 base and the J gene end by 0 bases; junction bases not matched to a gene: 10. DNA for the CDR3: TGTGCCAGCAGCTTAGTTCGGGTAGCGGGGAACCCGAACACCGGGGAGCTGTTTTTT. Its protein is CASSLVRVAGNPNTGELFF.

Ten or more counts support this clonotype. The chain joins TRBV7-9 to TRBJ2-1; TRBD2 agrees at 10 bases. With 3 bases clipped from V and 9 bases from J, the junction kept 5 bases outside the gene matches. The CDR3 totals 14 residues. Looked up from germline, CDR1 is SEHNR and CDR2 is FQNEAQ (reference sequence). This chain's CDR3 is CASSFTSGVPEQFF. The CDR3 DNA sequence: TGTGCCAGCAGCTTTACTAGCGGGGTCCCTGAGCAGTTCTTC.

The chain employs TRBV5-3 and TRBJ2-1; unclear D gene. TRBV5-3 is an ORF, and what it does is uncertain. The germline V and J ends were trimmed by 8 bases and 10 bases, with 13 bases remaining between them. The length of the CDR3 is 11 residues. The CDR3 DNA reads TGTGCCAGCAGCCAAGGGTGGGAGCAGTTCTTC. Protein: CASSQGWEQFF.

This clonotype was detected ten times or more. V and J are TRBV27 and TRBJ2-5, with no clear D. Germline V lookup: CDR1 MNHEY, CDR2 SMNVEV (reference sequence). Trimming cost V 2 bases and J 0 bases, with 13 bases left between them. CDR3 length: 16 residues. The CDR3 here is CASSLRPPPYQETQYF. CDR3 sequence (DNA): TGTGCCAGCAGTTTAAGGCCCCCCCCGTACCAAGAGACCCAGTACTTC.

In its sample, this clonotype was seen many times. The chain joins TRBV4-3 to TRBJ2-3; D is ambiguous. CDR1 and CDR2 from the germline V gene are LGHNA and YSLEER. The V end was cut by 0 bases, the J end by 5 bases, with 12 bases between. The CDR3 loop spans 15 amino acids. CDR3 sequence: CASSQDRIALDTQYF. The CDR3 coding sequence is TGCGCCAGCAGCCAAGATCGGATAGCCTTAGATACGCAGTATTTT.

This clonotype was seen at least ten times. CDR3 nucleotide sequence: TGTGCCTGGAGCGAGGGGGCTACTGAAGCTTTCTTT. Protein sequence: CAWSEGATEAFF. The rearrangement joins TRBV30 to TRBJ1-1; 7 bases align to TRBD1. V was pared by 3 bases and J by 5 bases, with 3 bases of the junction left unmatched. This CDR3 region has 12 residues. CDR1 and CDR2 from the germline V gene are GTSNPN and SVGIG (reference sequence).